These 19 T cell receptor beta chains came from one sample sequenced in a study of cytotoxic CD8 clonotypes in ibrutinib-treated CLL. TCRdb's copy holds only in-frame clones and misses some; the assay was immunoSEQ multiplex PCR. In the table there are a few hundred thousand clones, 70% to 80% of which are singletons. This specimen was PBMCs, taken before ibrutinib treatment. The receptor source for this set is a human donor with chronic lymphocytic leukemia.

This clone was seen once. J is TRBJ2-7 and V is TRBV5-1; TRBD1 matches 8 bases. The CDR3 runs 13 residues. V shed 4 bases and J 5 bases; nucleotides not matched to a gene: 5. Germline V gene lookup returns CDR1 SGHRS and CDR2 YFSETQ. The CDR3 coding sequence is TGCGCCAGCAGCCCTGGACAGGGAAACGAGCAGTACTTC. It is translated as CASSPGQGNEQYF.

J is TRBJ2-1 and V is TRBV4-3; TRBD1 matches at 9 bases. CDR3 length: 17 residues. Trimming cost V 1 base and J 0 bases; bases outside gene matches: 4. Germline CDR1 LGHNA, CDR2 YSLEER. The CDR3 region is CASSQGTTGGSYNEQFF. The CDR3 nucleotides are TGCGCCAGCAGCCAAGGGACGACAGGGGGCTCCTACAATGAGCAGTTCTTC.

The chain carries TRBV6-6 and TRBJ1-4, with no clear D. CDR1 is MNHNY, CDR2 SVGAGI, per germline (reference sequence). V gave up 5 bases and J gave up 3 bases, with 13 bases separating them. The CDR3 has 15 residues. CDR3 in DNA: TGTGCCAGCAGTCTGTCGGGAGCAGCTAATGAAAAACTGTTTTTT. It specifies CASSLSGAANEKLFF.

The genes are TRBV5-1 and TRBJ2-1; 7 bases match TRBD2. This CDR3 is 16 amino acids long. Germline V CDR1 and CDR2: SGHRS, YFSETQ. Losses at the gene ends were 0 bases for V and 2 bases for J; bases not matched to a gene: 5. This CDR3 reads CASSLVLAATYNEQFF. CDR3 nucleotide sequence: TGCGCCAGCAGCTTGGTTCTAGCGGCGACCTACAATGAGCAGTTCTTC.

J is TRBJ1-5 and V is TRBV19, with D possibly TRBD1 on 5 matching bases. The CDR3 consists of 13 residues. Germline V gene sequence: CDR1 LNHDA, CDR2 SQIVND (reference sequence). V lost 4 bases and J 7 bases, leaving 11 bases between the germline ends. The CDR3 coding sequence is TGTGCCAGTAGTACAGGGATGAGACAGCCCCAGCATTTT. Translating gives CASSTGMRQPQHF.

This clone was counted only a few times. The rearrangement uses TRBV7-3 and TRBJ1-1; D remains ambiguous. This CDR3 is 13 amino acids long. Germline CDR1 is SGHTA and CDR2 is FQGTGA. V lost 2 bases and J 5 bases, leaving 9 bases between the germline ends. The CDR3 nucleotides read TGTGCCAGCAGCTTATGGCGGGAAACTGAAGCTTTCTTT. The encoded protein is CASSLWRETEAFF.

The chain carries TRBV7-9 and TRBJ2-5; TRBD1 aligns across 8 bases. This CDR3 region has 16 residues. With V trimmed by 5 bases and J by 5 bases, 13 bases remained unmatched. Germline CDR1 reads SEHNR; CDR2 reads FQNEAQ (reference sequence). DNA for the CDR3: TGTGCCAGCAGCCCGCCCTTCCGACAGGGGAAGGAGACCCAGTACTTC. Protein: CASSPPFRQGKETQYF.

The J gene is TRBJ2-7, the V gene TRBV30; D gene ambiguous. From germline, CDR1 is GTSNPN and CDR2 SVGIG (reference sequence). This CDR3 is built from 11 residues. With 1 base removed from V and 7 bases from J, the gap between germline ends came to 8 bases. CDR3 in amino acids: CAWSGPIEQYF. CDR3 bases: TGTGCCTGGAGTGGGCCGATAGAGCAGTACTTC. Drawing the rest from reference TRBV30 and TRBJ2-7, the complete variable domain is SQTIHQWPATLVQPVGSPLSLECTVEGTSNPNLYWYRQAAGRGLQLLFYSVGIGQISSEVPQNLSASRPQDRQFILSSKKLLLSDSGFYLCAWSGPIEQYFGPGTRLTVT.

This sequence joins TRBV27 and TRBJ2-1, with 10 bases fitting TRBD2. V trimming: 6 bases; J trimming: 0 bases; junction bases outside the gene matches: 5. The CDR3 is 16 amino acids. Germline CDR1 and CDR2: MNHEY and SMNVEV (reference sequence). The CDR3 reads CASSGLAASSYNEQFF. In nucleotides, the CDR3 is TGTGCCAGCAGCGGACTAGCGGCTAGCTCCTACAATGAGCAGTTCTTC.

The chain couples TRBV7-6 to TRBJ2-1, with TRBD2 as a possible D gene (6 bases). In germline, CDR1 is SGHVS, CDR2 FNYEAQ. V was trimmed by 11 bases and J by 9 bases, leaving 14 bases between them. CDR3 length: 11 amino acids. CDR3 sequence reads: CAVEVGGEQFF. The CDR3 DNA sequence: TGTGCCGTGGAGGTCGGGGGTGAGCAGTTCTTC.

V usage is TRBV5-6 and J usage is TRBJ2-1; no clear D. Germline CDR1 reads SGHDT; CDR2 reads YYEEEE. The CDR3 consists of 14 residues. The V and J ends lost 1 base and 0 bases respectively, with 5 bases between them. The CDR3 reads CASSLSRSYNEQFF. Written as DNA, the CDR3 is TGTGCCAGCAGCTTGAGTCGCTCCTACAATGAGCAGTTCTTC. The variable domain in full, completed from reference TRBV5-6 and TRBJ2-1, reads DAGVTQSPTHLIKTRGQQVTLRCSPKSGHDTVSWYQQALGQGPQFIFQYYEEEERQRGNFPDRFSGHQFPNYSSELNVNALLLGDSALYLCASSLSRSYNEQFFGPGTRLTVL.

The chain is built from TRBV7-9 and TRBJ1-1; D remains ambiguous. CDR3 length: 17 amino acids. Trimming removed 1 base from V and 0 bases from J, with 15 bases in between. Germline lookup yields CDR1 SEHNR and CDR2 FQNEAQ (reference sequence). This chain's CDR3 is CASSLVSTAFMNTEAFF. The CDR3 DNA reads as TGTGCCAGCAGCTTAGTATCCACCGCTTTCATGAACACTGAAGCTTTCTTT.

The gene calls are TRBV7-9 and TRBJ2-3; no firm D call. This CDR3 region has 12 residues. Between the trimmed V and J ends, which lost 4 bases and 7 bases, there was a span of 9 bases. The germline V gene encodes CDR1 SEHNR and CDR2 FQNEAQ (reference sequence). The CDR3 DNA is TGTGCCAGCAGCTCCGTTGGCTATACGCAGTATTTT. Amino acids: CASSSVGYTQYF.

The V call is TRBV11-1, the J call TRBJ1-1; D call uncertain. Germline V lookup: CDR1 SGHAT, CDR2 FQDESV (reference sequence). The V end was cut by 2 bases, the J end by 0 bases, with 10 bases between. The CDR3 spans 15 residues. The CDR3 DNA reads TGTGCCAGCAGCTTATTAGGACCCATGAACACTGAAGCTTTCTTT. It encodes CASSLLGPMNTEAFF.

CDR3 DNA sequence: TGTGCCACCAAACGTTCGATGGGCCTCTCCTACGAGCAGTACTTC. It encodes CATKRSMGLSYEQYF. This sequence joins TRBV15 and TRBJ2-7; the D is unclear. V gave up 7 bases and J gave up 0 bases, with 16 bases separating them. The length of the CDR3 is 15 residues. Germline values: CDR1 LNHNV, CDR2 YYDKDF (reference sequence).

The chain is built from TRBV30 and TRBJ1-2; 7 nucleotides match TRBD1. Germline lookup yields CDR1 GTSNPN and CDR2 SVGIG (reference sequence). J lost 3 bases, V lost 0 bases, and 1 base had no gene match. CDR3 length equals 13 residues. The CDR3 spells CAWSVGGDYGYTF. CDR3 nucleotides: TGTGCCTGGAGTGTAGGGGGCGACTATGGCTACACCTTC.

The chain is built from TRBV2 and TRBJ2-7; 11 bases are a match to TRBD2. In germline, CDR1 is SNHLY, CDR2 FYNNEI. Trimming took 4 bases from V and 0 from J; bases not matched to a gene: 5. The CDR3 consists of 16 residues. The chain's CDR3 is CASSVLTSGSSYEQYF. In DNA, the CDR3 is TGTGCCAGCAGTGTATTAACTAGCGGGAGCTCCTACGAGCAGTACTTC.

The rearrangement joins TRBV7-3 to TRBJ1-2; 7 bases align to TRBD1. Germline V CDR1 and CDR2: SGHTA, FQGTGA. With 4 bases clipped from V and 2 bases from J, the junction kept 7 bases outside the gene matches. The CDR3 covers 15 residues. The CDR3: CASSSLGDRNYGYTF. In DNA form, the CDR3 reads TGTGCCAGCAGCTCACTCGGGGACAGAAACTATGGCTACACCTTC.

This chain links TRBV6-5 with TRBJ1-5, with a possible D match to TRBD1 (6 bases). Germline-derived CDR1 and CDR2 are MNHEY and SVGAGI. This CDR3 region has 16 residues. Trimming removed 4 bases at V and 0 bases at J, with 13 bases between. The CDR3 bases are TGTGCCAGCAGTTTACAGGGAGTTGATAGCAATCAGCCCCAGCATTTT. Translating gives CASSLQGVDSNQPQHF.